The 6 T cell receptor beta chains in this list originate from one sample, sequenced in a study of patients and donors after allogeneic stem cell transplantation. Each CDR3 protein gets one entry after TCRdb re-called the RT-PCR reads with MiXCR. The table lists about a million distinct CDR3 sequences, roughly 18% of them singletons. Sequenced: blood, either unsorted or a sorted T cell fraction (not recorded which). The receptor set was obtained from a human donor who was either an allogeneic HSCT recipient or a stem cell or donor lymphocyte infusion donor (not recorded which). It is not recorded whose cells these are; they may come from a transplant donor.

CDR3 amino acids: CSEKEQNHEQYF. Here the CDR3 DNA reads TGCAGTGAAAAAGAACAAAACCACGAGCAGTACTTC. The chain couples TRBV20-1 to TRBJ2-7; no reliable D call. V was shortened by 7 bases and J by 5 bases, with 15 bases between the two germline ends. CDR3 length equals 12 residues. The germline gives CDR1 DFQATT, CDR2 SNEGSKA (reference sequence).

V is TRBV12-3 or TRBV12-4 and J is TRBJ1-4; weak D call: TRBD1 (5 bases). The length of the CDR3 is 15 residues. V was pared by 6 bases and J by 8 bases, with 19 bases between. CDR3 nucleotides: TGTGCCAGCAGGACCACAGGTCCCCGTCGGGAAAAACTGTTTTTT. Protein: CASRTTGPRREKLFF.

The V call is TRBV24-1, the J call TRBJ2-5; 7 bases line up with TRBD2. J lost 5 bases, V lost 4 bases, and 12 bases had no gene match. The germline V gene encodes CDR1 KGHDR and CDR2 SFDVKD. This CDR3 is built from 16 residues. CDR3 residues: CATSDLTGTGGETQYF. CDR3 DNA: TGTGCCACCAGTGACTTAACCGGGACGGGGGGTGAGACCCAGTACTTC.

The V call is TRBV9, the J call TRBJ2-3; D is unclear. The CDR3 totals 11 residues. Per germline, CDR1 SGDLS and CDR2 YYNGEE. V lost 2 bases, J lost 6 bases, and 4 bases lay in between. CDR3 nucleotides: TGTGCCAGCAGCGTTTACGATACGCAGTATTTT. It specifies CASSVYDTQYF.

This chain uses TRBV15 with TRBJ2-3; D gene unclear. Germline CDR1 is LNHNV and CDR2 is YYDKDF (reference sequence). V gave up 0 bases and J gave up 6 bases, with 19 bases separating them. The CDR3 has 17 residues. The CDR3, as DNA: TGTGCCACCAGCAGAGATAGATCTCGAGTTTCAACTGATACGCAGTATTTT. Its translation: CATSRDRSRVSTDTQYF.

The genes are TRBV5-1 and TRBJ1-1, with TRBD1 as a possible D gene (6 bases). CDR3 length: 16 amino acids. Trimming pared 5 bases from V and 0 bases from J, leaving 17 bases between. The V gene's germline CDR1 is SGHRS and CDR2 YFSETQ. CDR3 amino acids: CASSRDQTGLNTEAFF. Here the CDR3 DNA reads TGCGCCAGCAGTCGCGATCAGACAGGTCTGAACACTGAAGCTTTCTTT.